This record concerns one T cell receptor beta chain sequence. The data belong to a study of technical replicates of blood from a handful of donors. TCRdb's copy holds only in-frame clones and misses some; the assay was immunoSEQ multiplex PCR. The sample holds 35,000 to 50,000 clones, over 95% seen once. The sequence was obtained from a human donor in good health. Input material: T cells isolated from PBMCs.

This CDR3 reads CASSFGLAEPYEQYF. The CDR3 nucleotides are TGCGCCAGCAGCTTTGGACTAGCGGAACCCTACGAGCAGTACTTC. V usage is TRBV5-1 and J usage is TRBJ2-7; 10 bases align to TRBD2. Germline V gene sequence: CDR1 SGHRS, CDR2 YFSETQ. The V and J ends lost 2 bases and 2 bases, in that order; junction bases with no gene match: 4. The CDR3 contains 15 residues.